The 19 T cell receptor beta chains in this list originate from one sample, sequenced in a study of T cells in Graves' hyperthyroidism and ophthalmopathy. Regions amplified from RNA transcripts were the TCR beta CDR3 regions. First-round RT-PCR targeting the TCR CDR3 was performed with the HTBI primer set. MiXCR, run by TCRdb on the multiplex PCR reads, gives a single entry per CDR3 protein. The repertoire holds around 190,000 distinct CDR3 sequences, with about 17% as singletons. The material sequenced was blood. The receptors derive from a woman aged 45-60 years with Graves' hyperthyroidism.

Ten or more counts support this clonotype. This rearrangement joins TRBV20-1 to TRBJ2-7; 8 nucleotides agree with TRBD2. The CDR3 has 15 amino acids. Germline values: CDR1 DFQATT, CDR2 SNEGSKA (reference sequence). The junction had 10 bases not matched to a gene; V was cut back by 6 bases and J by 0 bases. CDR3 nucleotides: TGCAGTGCCGCCCCTATAGCGGGGTACTCCTACGAGCAGTACTTC. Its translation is CSAAPIAGYSYEQYF.

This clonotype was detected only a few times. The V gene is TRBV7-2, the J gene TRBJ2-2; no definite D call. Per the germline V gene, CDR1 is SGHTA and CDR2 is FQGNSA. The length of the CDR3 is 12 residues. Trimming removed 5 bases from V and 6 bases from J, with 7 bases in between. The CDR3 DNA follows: TGTGCCAGCAGCCGACGCGCCGGGGAGCTGTTTTTT. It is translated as CASSRRAGELFF.

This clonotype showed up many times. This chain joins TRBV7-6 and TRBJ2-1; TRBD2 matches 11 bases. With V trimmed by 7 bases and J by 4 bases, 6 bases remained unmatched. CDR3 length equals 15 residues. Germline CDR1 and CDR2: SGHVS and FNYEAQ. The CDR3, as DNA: TGTGCCAGCACCGTTAGCGGGGGGGCATACAATGAGCAGTTCTTC. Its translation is CASTVSGGAYNEQFF.

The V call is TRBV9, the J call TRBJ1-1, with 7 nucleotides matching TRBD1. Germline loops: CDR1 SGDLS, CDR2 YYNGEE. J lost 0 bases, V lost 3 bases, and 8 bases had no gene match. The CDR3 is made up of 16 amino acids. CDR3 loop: CASSAQGPYLNTEAFF. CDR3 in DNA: TGTGCCAGCAGCGCACAGGGGCCCTATCTGAACACTGAAGCTTTCTTT.

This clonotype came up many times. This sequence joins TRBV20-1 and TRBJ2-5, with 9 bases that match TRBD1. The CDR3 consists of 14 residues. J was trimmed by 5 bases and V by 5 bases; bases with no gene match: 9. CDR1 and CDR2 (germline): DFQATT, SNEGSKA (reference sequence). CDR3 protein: CSAHVGDRVETQYF. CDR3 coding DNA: TGCAGTGCTCACGTGGGGGACAGGGTCGAGACCCAGTACTTC.

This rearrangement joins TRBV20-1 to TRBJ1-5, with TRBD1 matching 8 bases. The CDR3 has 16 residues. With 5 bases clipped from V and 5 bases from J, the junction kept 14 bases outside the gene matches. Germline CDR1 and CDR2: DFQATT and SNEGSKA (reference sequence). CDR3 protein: CSASSPGQGRDQPQHF. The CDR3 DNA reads TGCAGTGCTTCTAGTCCCGGACAGGGAAGAGATCAGCCCCAGCATTTT.

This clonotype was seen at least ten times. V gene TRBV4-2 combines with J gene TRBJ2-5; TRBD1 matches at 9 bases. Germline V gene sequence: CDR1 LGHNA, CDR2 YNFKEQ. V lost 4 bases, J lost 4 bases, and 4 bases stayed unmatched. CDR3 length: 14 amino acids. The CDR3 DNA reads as TGTGCCAGCAGCCCCGACAGGGGGGGAGAGACCCAGTACTTC. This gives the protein CASSPDRGGETQYF.

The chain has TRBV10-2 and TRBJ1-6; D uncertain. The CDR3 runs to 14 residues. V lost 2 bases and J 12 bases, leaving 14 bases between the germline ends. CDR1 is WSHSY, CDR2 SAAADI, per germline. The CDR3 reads CASSEAVRREPLHF. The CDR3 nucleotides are TGCGCCAGCAGTGAGGCTGTTCGAAGGGAACCCCTCCACTTT.

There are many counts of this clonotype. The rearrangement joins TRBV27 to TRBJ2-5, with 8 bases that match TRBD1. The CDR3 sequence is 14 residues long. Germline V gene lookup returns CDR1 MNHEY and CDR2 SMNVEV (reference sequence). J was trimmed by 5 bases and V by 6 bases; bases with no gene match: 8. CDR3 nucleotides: TGTGCCAGCAGGGAAAACAGGGGGATCGAGACCCAGTACTTC. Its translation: CASRENRGIETQYF.

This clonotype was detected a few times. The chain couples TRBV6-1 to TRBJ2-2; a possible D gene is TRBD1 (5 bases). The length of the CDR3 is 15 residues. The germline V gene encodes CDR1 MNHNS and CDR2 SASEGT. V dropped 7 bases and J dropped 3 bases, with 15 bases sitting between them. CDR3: CASTLGAGYTGELFF. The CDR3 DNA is TGTGCCAGCACTTTAGGGGCAGGATACACCGGGGAGCTGTTTTTT.

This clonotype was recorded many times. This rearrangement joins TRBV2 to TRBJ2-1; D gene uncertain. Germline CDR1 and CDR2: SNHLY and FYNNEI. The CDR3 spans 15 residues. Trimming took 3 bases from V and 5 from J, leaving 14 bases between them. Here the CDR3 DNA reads TGTGCCAGCAGTGACAGACAATTACTCAACAATGAGCAGTTCTTC. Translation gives CASSDRQLLNNEQFF.

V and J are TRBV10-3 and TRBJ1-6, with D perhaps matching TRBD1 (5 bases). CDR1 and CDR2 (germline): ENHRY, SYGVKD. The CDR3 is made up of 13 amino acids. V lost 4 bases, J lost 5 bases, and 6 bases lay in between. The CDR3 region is CAISVGDNSPLHF. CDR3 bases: TGTGCCATCAGTGTGGGGGATAATTCACCCCTCCACTTT.

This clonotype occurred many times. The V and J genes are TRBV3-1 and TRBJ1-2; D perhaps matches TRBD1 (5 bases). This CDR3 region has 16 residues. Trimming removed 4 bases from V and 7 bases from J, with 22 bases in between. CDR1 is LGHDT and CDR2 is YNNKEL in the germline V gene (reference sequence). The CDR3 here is CASSRGSGRWISGYTF. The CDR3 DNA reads TGTGCCAGCAGCCGCGGGTCAGGGAGGTGGATAAGTGGCTACACCTTC. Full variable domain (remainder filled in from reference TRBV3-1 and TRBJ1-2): DTAVSQTPKYLVTQMGNDKSIKCEQNLGHDTMYWYKQDSKKFLKIMFSYNNKELIINETVPNRFSPKSPDKAHLNLHINSLELGDSAVYFCASSRGSGRWISGYTFGSGTRLTVV.

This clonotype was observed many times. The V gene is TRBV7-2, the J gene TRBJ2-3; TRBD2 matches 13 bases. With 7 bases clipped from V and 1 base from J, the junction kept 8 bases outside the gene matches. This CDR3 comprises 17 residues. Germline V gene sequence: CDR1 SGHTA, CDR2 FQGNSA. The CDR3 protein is CASTPPGLAGGTDTQYF. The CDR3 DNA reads TGTGCCAGCACCCCTCCTGGACTAGCGGGGGGCACAGATACGCAGTATTTT.

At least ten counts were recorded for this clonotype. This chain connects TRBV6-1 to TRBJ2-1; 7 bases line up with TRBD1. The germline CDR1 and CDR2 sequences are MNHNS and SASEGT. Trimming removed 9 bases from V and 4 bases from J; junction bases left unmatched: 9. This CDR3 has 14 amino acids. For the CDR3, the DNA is TGTGCCAGTGACCGGGACAGAGCTTACAATGAGCAGTTCTTC. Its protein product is CASDRDRAYNEQFF.

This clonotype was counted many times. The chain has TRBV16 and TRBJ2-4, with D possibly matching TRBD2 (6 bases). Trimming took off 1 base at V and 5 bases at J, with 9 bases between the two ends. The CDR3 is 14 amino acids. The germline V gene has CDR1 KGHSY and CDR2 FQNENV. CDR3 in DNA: TGTGCCAGCAGCCAATTAGGAGGGGAAAACATTCAGTACTTC. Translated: CASSQLGGENIQYF.

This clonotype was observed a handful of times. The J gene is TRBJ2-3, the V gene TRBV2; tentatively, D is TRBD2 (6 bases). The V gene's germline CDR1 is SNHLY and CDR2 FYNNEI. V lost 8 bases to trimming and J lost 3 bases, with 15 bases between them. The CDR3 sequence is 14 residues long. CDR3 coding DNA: TGTGCCAGCGAATATTGGCGGGATACAGATACGCAGTATTTT. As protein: CASEYWRDTDTQYF.

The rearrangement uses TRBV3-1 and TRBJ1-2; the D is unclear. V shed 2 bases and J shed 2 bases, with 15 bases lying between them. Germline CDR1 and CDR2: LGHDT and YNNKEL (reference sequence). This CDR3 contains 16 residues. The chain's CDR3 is CASSQWSQEQNYGYTF. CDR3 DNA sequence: TGTGCCAGCAGCCAATGGAGTCAGGAACAAAACTATGGCTACACCTTC. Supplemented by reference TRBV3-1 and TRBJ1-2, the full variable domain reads DTAVSQTPKYLVTQMGNDKSIKCEQNLGHDTMYWYKQDSKKFLKIMFSYNNKELIINETVPNRFSPKSPDKAHLNLHINSLELGDSAVYFCASSQWSQEQNYGYTFGSGTRLTVV.

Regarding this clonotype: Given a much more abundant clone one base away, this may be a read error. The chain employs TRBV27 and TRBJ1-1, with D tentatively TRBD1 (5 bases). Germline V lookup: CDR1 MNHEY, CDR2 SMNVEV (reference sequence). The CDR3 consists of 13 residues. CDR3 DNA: TGTGCCAGCAGGACCACAGGTAGCACTGAAGCTCTCTTT. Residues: CASRTTGSTEALF.